These 5 T cell receptor beta chains were sequenced from one sample in a study of blood T cell repertoires in COVID-19. Libraries were prepared by immunoSEQ multiplex PCR; TCRdb keeps only in-frame clonotypes and omits some of them. The sample has about 98,000 clones, roughly nine tenths seen once; the top ten hold around 4.5%. Input material: peripheral blood. The receptors originated from a man between 65 and 85 years old with acute or convalescent COVID-19.

This sequence joins TRBV28 and TRBJ2-1; D not resolved. The V and J ends lost 2 bases and 0 bases respectively, with 5 bases between them. This CDR3 region has 14 residues. CDR1 is MDHEN, CDR2 SYDVKM, per germline. CDR3 region: CASSLTSSYNEQFF. Written as DNA, the CDR3 is TGTGCCAGCAGTTTAACTTCCTCCTACAATGAGCAGTTCTTC.

This sequence joins TRBV27 and TRBJ1-4, with D unclear. Germline loops: CDR1 MNHEY, CDR2 SMNVEV (reference sequence). The CDR3 length is 14 residues. The V and J ends lost 5 bases and 8 bases respectively, with 15 bases between them. This CDR3 is CASSPLAGVEKLFF. The CDR3 coding sequence is TGTGCCAGCAGTCCTCTGGCGGGCGTAGAAAAACTGTTTTTT. The full variable domain, rest sourced from reference TRBV27 and TRBJ1-4, is EAQVTQNPRYLITVTGKKLTVTCSQNMNHEYMSWYRQDPGLGLRQIYYSMNVEVTDKGDVPEGYKVSRKEKRNFPLILESPSPNQTSLYFCASSPLAGVEKLFFGSGTQLSVL.

The V call is TRBV6-5, the J call TRBJ1-6; 7 positions match TRBD1. The CDR3 is made up of 15 amino acids. The ends lost 6 bases at V and 7 bases at J; junction bases unmatched: 9. CDR1 and CDR2 (germline): MNHEY, SVGAGI. The CDR3 DNA reads as TGTGCCAGCAGAACTAATACAGGGGACAATTCACCCCTCCACTTT. Translating gives CASRTNTGDNSPLHF.

The chain has TRBV11-2 and TRBJ1-2, with D maybe TRBD1 (5 bases). There are 14 residues in the CDR3. V was cut by 4 bases and J by 7 bases, with 16 bases left in between. CDR1 and CDR2 (germline): SGHAT, FQNNGV. Here the CDR3 reads CASSSLRQGSGYTF. Here the CDR3 DNA reads TGTGCCAGCAGCTCGTTAAGGCAGGGATCTGGCTACACCTTC.

V and J are TRBV19 and TRBJ2-5; 10 nucleotides match TRBD2. Germline-derived CDR1 and CDR2 are LNHDA and SQIVND (reference sequence). The CDR3 sequence is 16 residues long. Trimming removed 10 bases from V and 3 bases from J; junction bases left unmatched: 14. CDR3 sequence (DNA): TGTGCCACCGCCTCGCGGGCTAGCGGGGGAAAAGAGACCCAGTACTTC. It specifies CATASRASGGKETQYF.